One T cell receptor (beta chain) is described in this entry. The method was immunoSEQ multiplex PCR; TCRdb's version includes in-frame clones alone and lacks a portion of them. The specimen's table records around 150,000 clones. V lost 4 bases and J lost 9, with 18 bases in between. CDR1 is LNHDA, CDR2 SQIVND, per germline (reference sequence). The CDR3 covers 15 residues. This entry is derived from a study of T cell responses to AZD1222 COVID-19 vaccine. The clonotype originates from an adult in good health. Sample: peripheral blood. The chain employs TRBV19 and TRBJ2-2; no clear D. The CDR3 region has the DNA TGTGCCAGTAGTACCCCCTCGACTCCTCCCCGGGAGCTGTTTTTT. This gives the protein CASSTPSTPPRELFF.